The entry that follows covers one T cell receptor beta chain sequence. These data come from a study of control samples from healthy donors and cancer patients. V shed 5 bases and J shed 2 bases, with 12 bases lying between them. The CDR3 has 15 residues. CDR1 is KGHSH and CDR2 is LQKENI in the germline V gene. Profiled with immunoSEQ multiplex PCR; TCRdb holds only in-frame clones, not every one. The sample records around 71,000 clones, about 90% being singletons. This TCR was recovered from a woman in her fifties or sixties with head and neck cancer. The source material was PBMCs. V usage is TRBV18 and J usage is TRBJ1-4; D is possibly TRBD1 (5 bases). CDR3 DNA: TGTGCCAGCTCATCCTCAGGGTCCACTAATGAAAAACTGTTTTTT. This gives the protein CASSSSGSTNEKLFF.